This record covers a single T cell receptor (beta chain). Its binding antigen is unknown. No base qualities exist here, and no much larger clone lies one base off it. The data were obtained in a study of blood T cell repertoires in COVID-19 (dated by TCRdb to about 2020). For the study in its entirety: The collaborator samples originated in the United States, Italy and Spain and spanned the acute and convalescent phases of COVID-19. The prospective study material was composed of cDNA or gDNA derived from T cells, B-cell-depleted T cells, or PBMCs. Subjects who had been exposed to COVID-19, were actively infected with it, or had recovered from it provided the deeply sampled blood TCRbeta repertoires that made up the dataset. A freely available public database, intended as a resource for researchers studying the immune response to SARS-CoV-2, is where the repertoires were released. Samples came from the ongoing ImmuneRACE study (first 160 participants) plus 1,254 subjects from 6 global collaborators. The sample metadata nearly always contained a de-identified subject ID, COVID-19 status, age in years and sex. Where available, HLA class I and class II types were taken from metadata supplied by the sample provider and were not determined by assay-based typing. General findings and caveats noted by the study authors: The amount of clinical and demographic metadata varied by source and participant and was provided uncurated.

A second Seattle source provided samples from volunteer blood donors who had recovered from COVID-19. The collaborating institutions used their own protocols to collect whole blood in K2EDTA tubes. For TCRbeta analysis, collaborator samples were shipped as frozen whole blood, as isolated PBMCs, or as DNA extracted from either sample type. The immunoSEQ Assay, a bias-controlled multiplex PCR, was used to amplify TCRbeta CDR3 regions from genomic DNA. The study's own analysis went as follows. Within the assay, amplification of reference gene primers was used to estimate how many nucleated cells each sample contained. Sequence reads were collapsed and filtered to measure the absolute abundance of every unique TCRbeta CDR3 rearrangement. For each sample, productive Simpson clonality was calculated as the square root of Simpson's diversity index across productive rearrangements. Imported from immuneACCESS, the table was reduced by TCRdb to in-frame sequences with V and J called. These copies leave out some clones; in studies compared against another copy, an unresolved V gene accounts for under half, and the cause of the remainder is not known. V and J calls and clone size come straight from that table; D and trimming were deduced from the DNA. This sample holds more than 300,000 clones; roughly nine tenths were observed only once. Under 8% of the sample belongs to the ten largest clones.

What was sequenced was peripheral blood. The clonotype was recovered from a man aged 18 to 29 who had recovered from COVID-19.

The nucleotide sequence is TGCAGTGCTAGTTCGGGACAGGGGGCTTTGGGAGGACACGATTACAATGAGCAGTTCTTC. Its protein reads: CSASSGQGALGGHDYNEQFF. The chain couples TRBV20-1 to TRBJ2-1; TRBD1 matches 12 bases in the middle. The germline V gene (reference sequence) provides CDR1 DFQATT and CDR2 SNEGSKA. At the junction V is shortened by 3 bases and J by 4 bases; bases outside the gene matches: 19. The cysteine opens and the phenylalanine closes a CDR3 of 20 amino acids. Only CDR3 DNA remains: 60 bases, in frame from the first base.